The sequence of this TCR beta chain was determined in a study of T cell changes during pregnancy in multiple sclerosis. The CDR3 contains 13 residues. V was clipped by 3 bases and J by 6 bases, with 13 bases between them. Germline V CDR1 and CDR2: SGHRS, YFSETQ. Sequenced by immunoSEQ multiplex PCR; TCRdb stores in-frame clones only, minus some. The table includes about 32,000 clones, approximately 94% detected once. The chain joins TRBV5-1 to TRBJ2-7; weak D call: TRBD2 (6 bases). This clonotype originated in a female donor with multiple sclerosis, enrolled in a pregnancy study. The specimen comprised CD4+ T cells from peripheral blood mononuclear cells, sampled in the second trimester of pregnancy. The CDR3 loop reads CASSWDSVVEQYF. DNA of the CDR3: TGCGCCAGCAGCTGGGACTCCGTAGTCGAGCAGTACTTC.